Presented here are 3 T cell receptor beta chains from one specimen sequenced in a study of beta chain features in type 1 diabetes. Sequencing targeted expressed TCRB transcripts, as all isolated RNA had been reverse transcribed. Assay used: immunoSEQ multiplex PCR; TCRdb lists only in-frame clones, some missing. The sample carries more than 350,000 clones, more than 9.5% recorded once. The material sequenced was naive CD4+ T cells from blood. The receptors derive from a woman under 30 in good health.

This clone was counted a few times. CDR3 coding DNA: TGTGCCAGCAGCGTAGCGGGCAGGGATTCACCCCTCCACTTT. Protein product: CASSVAGRDSPLHF. This rearrangement joins TRBV9 to TRBJ1-6; D is perhaps TRBD1 (5 bases). This CDR3 is 14 amino acids long. CDR1 and CDR2 (germline): SGDLS, YYNGEE. V gave up 0 bases and J gave up 8 bases, with 9 bases separating them.

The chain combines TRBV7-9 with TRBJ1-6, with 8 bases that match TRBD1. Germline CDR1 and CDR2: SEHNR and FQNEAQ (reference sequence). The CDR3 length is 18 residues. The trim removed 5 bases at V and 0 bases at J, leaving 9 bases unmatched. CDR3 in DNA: TGTGCCAGCAGCCCCTACAGGGGGGGGAGCTCCTATAATTCACCCCTCCACTTT. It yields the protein CASSPYRGGSSYNSPLHF.

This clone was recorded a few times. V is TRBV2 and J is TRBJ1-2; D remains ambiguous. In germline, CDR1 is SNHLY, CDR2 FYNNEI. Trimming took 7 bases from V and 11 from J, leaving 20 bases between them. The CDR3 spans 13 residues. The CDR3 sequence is CASKARRTPAYTF. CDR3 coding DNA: TGTGCCAGCAAAGCCAGGCGGACTCCCGCTTACACCTTC.